Following are 12 T cell receptor beta chains from one sample sequenced in a study of OX40 agonist ivuxolimab in advanced cancers. TCRdb's copy holds only in-frame clones and misses some; the assay was immunoSEQ multiplex PCR. The sample has around 16,000 clones, 86% seen once. Sequencing was performed on CD4+ or CD8+ T cells sorted from blood, taken in a trial of the OX40 agonist ivuxolimab. The source is an adult with an advanced solid tumor such as melanoma, head and neck, liver or kidney cancer.

The chain is built from TRBV5-4 and TRBJ2-7, with a tentative D call TRBD1 (5 bases). CDR3 length: 14 residues. Trimming removed 4 bases from V and 2 bases from J, with 13 bases in between. Germline V gene lookup returns CDR1 SGHNT and CDR2 YYREEE (reference sequence). CDR3: CASSQGDRAYEQYF. As DNA, the CDR3 is TGTGCCAGCAGCCAGGGCGACCGAGCCTACGAGCAGTACTTC.

The gene calls are TRBV7-9 and TRBJ2-1; perhaps TRBD2 as D (5 bases). The V gene lost 4 bases and the J gene lost 5 bases, with 9 bases spanning the gap. The CDR3 consists of 13 residues. The germline V gene encodes CDR1 SEHNR and CDR2 FQNEAQ (reference sequence). The CDR3 DNA reads as TGTGCCAGCAGCTGGGTCGGGAACAATGAGCAGTTCTTC. Translation gives CASSWVGNNEQFF. The complete variable domain, with remaining parts taken from reference TRBV7-9 and TRBJ2-1, reads DTGVSQNPRHKITKRGQNVTFRCDPISEHNRLYWYRQTLGQGPEFLTYFQNEAQLEKSRLLSDRFSAERPKGSFSTLEIQRTEQGDSAMYLCASSWVGNNEQFFGPGTRLTVL.

This chain uses TRBV30 with TRBJ1-5; 7 bases are shared with TRBD1. Per germline, CDR1 GTSNPN and CDR2 SVGIG (reference sequence). CDR3 length equals 14 residues. Trimming removed 4 bases from V and 1 base from J; junction bases left unmatched: 4. The CDR3 reads CAWNRGGSNQPQHF. Written as DNA, the CDR3 is TGTGCCTGGAACAGGGGAGGCAGCAATCAGCCCCAGCATTTT.

The chain has TRBV7-3 and TRBJ2-1, with no clear D. CDR3 size: 13 residues. CDR1 SGHTA and CDR2 FQGTGA come from the germline V gene. Trimming removed 6 bases at V and 6 bases at J, with 12 bases between. The DNA of the CDR3 is TGTGCCAGCAGTCCCCACCCGTCCAATGAGCAGTTCTTC. It encodes CASSPHPSNEQFF.

This chain connects TRBV19 to TRBJ2-1; possibly TRBD2 for D (6 bases). CDR3 length: 13 amino acids. Germline lookup yields CDR1 LNHDA and CDR2 SQIVND (reference sequence). Trimming stripped 0 bases from V and 11 bases from J, with 11 bases between. This CDR3 reads CASSIDRTKKQFF. DNA of the CDR3: TGTGCCAGTAGTATAGATAGGACTAAAAAGCAGTTCTTC.

The chain uses TRBV10-3 and TRBJ1-6; TRBD1 matches at 9 bases. The CDR3 runs to 14 residues. Germline CDR1 is ENHRY and CDR2 is SYGVKD. The V and J ends lost 4 bases and 7 bases, in that order; junction bases with no gene match: 2. The CDR3: CAISAGQGNSPLHF. Written as DNA, the CDR3 is TGTGCCATCAGTGCGGGACAGGGAAATTCACCCCTCCACTTT.

The J gene is TRBJ2-6, the V gene TRBV5-6, with a weak D call TRBD2 (7 bases). Germline assignment: CDR1 SGHDT and CDR2 YYEEEE. The CDR3 loop spans 17 amino acids. V lost 1 base to trimming and J lost 2 bases, with 13 bases between them. This CDR3 is CASSLFGGRAGANVLTF. In nucleotides, the CDR3 is TGTGCCAGCAGCTTGTTCGGGGGGCGCGCTGGGGCCAACGTCCTGACTTTC.

The J gene is TRBJ2-5, the V gene TRBV27, with a tentative D call TRBD2 (7 bases). The CDR3 is 14 amino acids. Trimming pared 4 bases from V and 5 bases from J, leaving 14 bases between. The V gene's germline CDR1 is MNHEY and CDR2 SMNVEV (reference sequence). Here the CDR3 DNA reads TGTGCCAGCAGTTCCTGGGGGGGCCAGGAGACCCAGTACTTC. Its translation: CASSSWGGQETQYF.

The genes are TRBV28 and TRBJ2-2; D possibly uses TRBD1 or TRBD2 (5 bases each). The V end lost 8 bases, the J end lost 2 bases, and 15 bases lay between the germline ends. The CDR3 is 15 amino acids. Per germline, CDR1 MDHEN and CDR2 SYDVKM. CDR3 sequence: CASGVPGPNTGELFF. The CDR3, as DNA: TGTGCCAGCGGGGTACCGGGGCCCAACACCGGGGAGCTGTTTTTT.

This chain links TRBV30 with TRBJ2-7; 9 nucleotides line up with TRBD1. The CDR3 runs to 15 residues. The junction had 12 bases not matched to a gene; V was cut back by 5 bases and J by 4 bases. Germline lookup yields CDR1 GTSNPN and CDR2 SVGIG (reference sequence). The CDR3 nucleotides read TGTGCCTGGGACAAAAGGACAGGGGAAAAGTACGAGCAGTACTTC. This encodes CAWDKRTGEKYEQYF.

The V call is TRBV14, the J call TRBJ2-1, with 14 bases matching TRBD2. V trimming: 6 bases; J trimming: 9 bases; junction bases outside the gene matches: 4. CDR1 SGHDN and CDR2 FVKESK come from the germline V gene. This CDR3 spans 14 amino acids. The CDR3 here is CASRRTSGRTEQFF. CDR3 DNA: TGTGCCAGCAGGCGGACTAGCGGGAGGACTGAGCAGTTCTTC.

V and J are TRBV10-3 and TRBJ2-7; TRBD2 matches at 7 bases. The ends lost 4 bases at V and 5 bases at J; junction bases unmatched: 8. Germline loops: CDR1 ENHRY, CDR2 SYGVKD. CDR3 size: 14 residues. Written as DNA, the CDR3 is TGTGCCATCAGTGTAGGAGGGAGGGCCGACGAGCAGTACTTC. This encodes CAISVGGRADEQYF.